This TCR beta chain is from a study of cytomegalovirus exposure and HLA in healthy donors. Study results and limitations: Highly shared sequence variants in one cluster were likely a sequencing artifact.

A note on this clone: Its antigen is not identified.

PCR was performed using 60 Vbeta and 13 Jbeta primers. Data came from immunoSEQ multiplex PCR; TCRdb stores just in-frame clones and leaves some out. Its listing shows roughly 74,000 clones. This CDR3 has 14 amino acids. From germline, CDR1 is SNHLY and CDR2 FYNNEI. The V end was cut by 5 bases, the J end by 6 bases, with 13 bases between. Source material: PBMCs. This TCR was sampled from a female donor in good health and CMV-seropositive. The gene calls are TRBV2 and TRBJ2-2; unclear D gene. The CDR3: CASSPHLLAGELFF. CDR3 coding DNA: TGTGCCAGCAGTCCCCACCTTCTAGCCGGGGAGCTGTTTTTT.